Each of the 30 T cell receptor beta chains below was sequenced from the same sample in a study of T cell responses to AZD1222 COVID-19 vaccine. Libraries were prepared by immunoSEQ multiplex PCR; TCRdb keeps only in-frame clonotypes and omits some of them. The data contain about 130,000 clones, 85% to 90% of them singletons. Source: peripheral blood, taken 28 days after the second AZD1222 dose. These receptors were obtained from an adult who received the AZD1222 COVID-19 vaccine.

The chain uses TRBV2 and TRBJ2-7; no clear D. The length of the CDR3 is 15 residues. Germline-derived CDR1 and CDR2 are SNHLY and FYNNEI. V lost 8 bases and J lost 1, with 18 bases in between. The CDR3 nucleotides read TGTGCCAGCCGTAAGGCGGCCGTTAGATCCTACGAGCAGTACTTC. Encoded protein: CASRKAAVRSYEQYF.

The chain links TRBV10-3 to TRBJ1-6, with unresolved D. This CDR3 region has 14 residues. Trimming took 7 bases from V and 4 from J, leaving 11 bases between them. From germline, CDR1 is ENHRY and CDR2 SYGVKD. The CDR3 DNA reads TGTGCCATCAATCCTGACGGGTATAATTCACCCCTCCACTTT. Translating gives CAINPDGYNSPLHF.

J is TRBJ2-7 and V is TRBV28; TRBD1 matches 9 bases. CDR1 is MDHEN, CDR2 SYDVKM, per germline. V shed 3 bases, J shed 4 bases, and the junction held 7 bases outside the gene matches. The length of the CDR3 is 15 residues. The CDR3 is CASSFWTGERYEQYF. The CDR3 DNA reads TGTGCCAGCAGTTTCTGGACAGGGGAAAGGTACGAGCAGTACTTC.

V gene TRBV5-4 combines with J gene TRBJ1-1; D perhaps matches TRBD1 (6 bases). V lost 0 bases and J 6 bases, leaving 9 bases between the germline ends. Germline V gene sequence: CDR1 SGHNT, CDR2 YYREEE (reference sequence). This CDR3 comprises 13 residues. The DNA for the CDR3 is TGTGCCAGCAGCTTGGCCTGGGGGCCTGAAGCTTTCTTT. Translated: CASSLAWGPEAFF.

CDR3 sequence: CAIRKTGGPNTGELFF. For the CDR3, the DNA is TGTGCCATCAGAAAGACCGGCGGACCGAACACCGGGGAGCTGTTTTTT. The chain joins TRBV10-3 to TRBJ2-2; no definite D call. Germline V CDR1 and CDR2: ENHRY, SYGVKD. V was trimmed by 6 bases and J by 0 bases, leaving 14 bases between them. The CDR3 spans 16 residues.

The chain combines TRBV27 with TRBJ2-1; 7 bases are shared with TRBD1. The CDR3 has 14 amino acids. V lost 3 bases to trimming and J lost 5 bases; unmatched junction nucleotides: 4. Per germline, CDR1 MNHEY and CDR2 SMNVEV (reference sequence). CDR3 protein: CASSFGTADNEQFF. In DNA, the CDR3 is TGTGCCAGCAGTTTTGGGACAGCTGACAATGAGCAGTTCTTC.

This clone was observed a single time. The chain has TRBV6-5 and TRBJ2-7, with 7 bases lining up with TRBD1. The CDR3 totals 15 residues. V trimming: 6 bases; J trimming: 0 bases; junction bases outside the gene matches: 8. The germline V gene has CDR1 MNHEY and CDR2 SVGAGI. The CDR3 region is CASSPDRDSSYEQYF. The CDR3 nucleotides read TGTGCCAGCAGCCCCGACAGGGACAGCTCCTACGAGCAGTACTTC.

DNA of the CDR3: TGTGCCTGGAGCAGCGACTCCTACGAGCAGTACTTC. Encoded protein: CAWSSDSYEQYF. The chain recombines TRBV30 with TRBJ2-7; D is unclear. The CDR3 contains 12 residues. Germline CDR1 and CDR2: GTSNPN and SVGIG (reference sequence). The V and J ends lost 3 bases and 0 bases respectively, with 6 bases between them.

This clone was counted a single time. The chain recombines TRBV5-4 with TRBJ2-2; D is unclear. Germline lookup yields CDR1 SGHNT and CDR2 YYREEE (reference sequence). The CDR3 sequence is 15 residues long. Between the trimmed V and J ends, which lost 0 bases and 4 bases, there was a span of 10 bases. In DNA, the CDR3 is TGTGCCAGCAGCTTGGGCCAGGTAGTCACCGGGGAGCTGTTTTTT. It encodes CASSLGQVVTGELFF. The complete variable domain, with remaining parts taken from reference TRBV5-4 and TRBJ2-2, reads ETGVTQSPTHLIKTRGQQVTLRCSSQSGHNTVSWYQQALGQGPQFIFQYYREEENGRGNFPPRFSGLQFPNYSSELNVNALELDDSALYLCASSLGQVVTGELFFGEGSRLTVL.

This clone was picked up one time. V usage is TRBV27 and J usage is TRBJ2-7; D call uncertain. The germline V gene encodes CDR1 MNHEY and CDR2 SMNVEV (reference sequence). This CDR3 contains 14 residues. Deletions cut 0 bases from V and 3 bases from J, with 9 bases between. The CDR3 reads CASSLSGRIYEQYF. DNA for the CDR3: TGTGCCAGCAGTTTATCTGGCAGGATCTACGAGCAGTACTTC.

This clone was counted a few times. The rearrangement joins TRBV7-8 to TRBJ2-2; 8 bases match TRBD1. Losses at the gene ends were 4 bases for V and 4 bases for J; bases not matched to a gene: 8. CDR3 length: 16 residues. Germline V gene data show CDR1 as SGHVS and CDR2 as FQNEAQ. CDR3 loop: CASSSPQGGSTGELFF. The CDR3 DNA follows: TGTGCCAGCAGCTCCCCACAGGGGGGTAGCACCGGGGAGCTGTTTTTT.

This clone was detected ten times or more. The V call is TRBV24-1, the J call TRBJ2-1, with TRBD1 identical over 7 bases. Trimming removed 1 base from V and 10 bases from J; junction bases left unmatched: 6. The CDR3 is made up of 14 amino acids. Germline loops: CDR1 KGHDR, CDR2 SFDVKD. CDR3 nucleotide sequence: TGTGCCACCAGTGATTTTGGACAGGCTAGGGAGCAGTTCTTC. Its translation is CATSDFGQAREQFF.

The V call is TRBV10-3, the J call TRBJ2-7; D unresolved. The length of the CDR3 is 14 residues. Germline V gives CDR1 ENHRY, CDR2 SYGVKD. V was cut by 5 bases and J by 0 bases, with 11 bases left in between. For the CDR3, the DNA is TGTGCCATCAGTCAGCAGGAACTCTCCTACGAGCAGTACTTC. Its translation is CAISQQELSYEQYF.

J is TRBJ2-3 and V is TRBV29-1; TRBD2 matches 9 bases. CDR3 length equals 15 residues. After removal of 4 bases from V and 0 bases from J, the junction contained 5 bases not matched to a gene. Per the germline V gene, CDR1 is SQVTM and CDR2 is ANQGSEA. The CDR3 loop is CSVAGAGGSTDTQYF. CDR3 nucleotide sequence: TGCAGCGTTGCGGGAGCGGGGGGTAGCACAGATACGCAGTATTTT.

Notes on this clone: The sample contains more than one DNA sequence encoding this CDR3. This chain connects TRBV3-1 (or the pseudogene TRBV3-2) to TRBJ1-2; D is possibly TRBD1 (5 bases). The V gene's germline CDR1 is LGHDT and CDR2 YNNKEL (reference sequence). The V gene lost 4 bases and the J gene lost 4 bases, with 10 bases spanning the gap. The CDR3 has 13 residues. This chain's CDR3 is CASSPGTAYGYTF. CDR3 in DNA: TGTGCCAGCAGCCCCGGGACTGCCTATGGCTACACCTTC.

V usage is TRBV6-1 and J usage is TRBJ1-2; D gene uncertain. Trimming left V 1 base short and J 4 bases short, with 13 bases between. The CDR3 consists of 15 residues. The germline CDR1 and CDR2 sequences are MNHNS and SASEGT. The CDR3 sequence: CASSEVPGLVYGYTF. DNA of the CDR3: TGTGCCAGCAGTGAAGTTCCAGGCTTGGTCTATGGCTACACCTTC.

The chain links TRBV5-1 to TRBJ2-5; the match to TRBD2 covers 12 bases. V was clipped by 1 base and J by 2 bases; unmatched bases: 9. The CDR3 contains 18 residues. Germline loops: CDR1 SGHRS, CDR2 YFSETQ. In DNA, the CDR3 is TGCGCCAGCAGCTTGTCGACTAGCGGGGGATGGGATCAAGAGACCCAGTACTTC. It is translated as CASSLSTSGGWDQETQYF.

The table lists this clone with a few counts. This chain links TRBV7-2 with TRBJ2-5; 8 positions agree with TRBD2. With 4 bases clipped from V and 3 bases from J, the junction kept 10 bases outside the gene matches. The CDR3 spans 16 residues. Germline V lookup: CDR1 SGHTA, CDR2 FQGNSA. The CDR3 here is CASSSQSGRGEETQYF. The CDR3 DNA reads TGTGCCAGCAGCTCCCAAAGCGGGCGGGGGGAAGAGACCCAGTACTTC.

A word on this clone: The same CDR3 also results from other DNA sequences found in this sample. The rearrangement links TRBV4-1 to TRBJ1-2; D possibly corresponds to TRBD1 (5 bases). The CDR3 is 12 amino acids. Trimming removed 3 bases from V and 3 bases from J, with 5 bases in between. Germline assignment: CDR1 MGHRA and CDR2 YSYEKL. The CDR3 DNA reads TGCGCCAGCAGCCAGGGGGACTATGGCTACACCTTC. Protein product: CASSQGDYGYTF.

The rearrangement joins TRBV4-1 to TRBJ1-1; no clear D. CDR3 length equals 14 residues. V was trimmed by 6 bases and J by 1 base, leaving 12 bases between them. Germline loops: CDR1 MGHRA, CDR2 YSYEKL. The DNA of the CDR3 is TGCGCCAGCAGAATTGGGCGGGAGAACACTGAAGCTTTCTTT. Translating gives CASRIGRENTEAFF.

The chain links TRBV4-1 to TRBJ2-7, with TRBD1 matching 7 bases. V lost 1 base, J lost 5 bases, and 5 bases stayed unmatched. The CDR3 sequence is 14 residues long. In germline, CDR1 is MGHRA, CDR2 YSYEKL. CDR3 sequence reads: CASSQGDRRDEQYF. In DNA form, the CDR3 reads TGCGCCAGCAGCCAAGGGGACAGACGGGACGAGCAGTACTTC.

The V call is TRBV11-2, the J call TRBJ2-2, with 11 bases identical to TRBD2. Germline V gives CDR1 SGHAT, CDR2 FQNNGV. The V segment lost 3 bases and the J segment 5 bases; nucleotides outside the gene matches: 5. The CDR3 contains 16 residues. The CDR3 DNA reads as TGTGCCAGCAGCTTCCTAGCGGGGGGTGGAACCGGGGAGCTGTTTTTT. It codes for CASSFLAGGGTGELFF.

The V gene is TRBV7-2, the J gene TRBJ1-6; 11 bases match TRBD1. After removal of 3 bases from V and 8 bases from J, the junction contained 12 bases not matched to a gene. The CDR3 extends over 18 amino acids. Germline V CDR1 and CDR2: SGHTA, FQGNSA. CDR3 in amino acids: CASSFRTGGLRGYSPLHF. CDR3 coding DNA: TGTGCCAGCAGCTTTCGGACAGGGGGCCTTCGGGGCTATTCACCCCTCCACTTT.

The chain is built from TRBV25-1 and TRBJ2-5, with D hard to call. V shed 3 bases and J shed 5 bases, with 10 bases lying between them. CDR3 size: 13 residues. The V gene's germline CDR1 is MGHDK and CDR2 SYGVNS. CDR3 loop: CASSDPRMETQYF. CDR3 bases: TGTGCCAGCAGTGATCCGCGGATGGAGACCCAGTACTTC. The full variable domain, with the rest looked up from reference TRBV25-1 and TRBJ2-5, is EADIYQTPRYLVIGTGKKITLECSQTMGHDKMYWYQQDPGMELHLIHYSYGVNSTEKGDLSSESTVSRIRTEHFPLTLESARPSHTSQYLCASSDPRMETQYFGPGTRLLVL.

V usage is TRBV24-1 and J usage is TRBJ2-5; D might be TRBD2 (5 bases). Germline V gives CDR1 KGHDR, CDR2 SFDVKD. The CDR3 is 15 amino acids. Trimming took 1 base from V and 1 from J, leaving 9 bases between them. The CDR3 sequence: CATSDLEGAQETQYF. CDR3 sequence (DNA): TGTGCCACCAGTGATTTAGAGGGCGCCCAAGAGACCCAGTACTTC.

The V call is TRBV5-5, the J call TRBJ2-7, with 7 bases matching TRBD1. The germline CDR1 and CDR2 sequences are SGHKS and YYEKEE (reference sequence). J gave up 5 bases and V 2 bases, and 4 bases lay outside the gene matches. The CDR3 is 13 residues long. The CDR3 protein is CASSLQGLHEQYF. The CDR3 region has the DNA TGTGCCAGCAGCTTACAGGGGTTACACGAGCAGTACTTC.

This clone was seen a handful of times. The chain links TRBV11-2 to TRBJ2-2; 8 nucleotides line up with TRBD2. The germline V gene has CDR1 SGHAT and CDR2 FQNNGV. V shed 0 bases and J 7 bases; nucleotides not matched to a gene: 7. This CDR3 has 16 amino acids. The CDR3 DNA reads TGTGCCAGCAGCTTAGATCGGGCGGGGGGAAGCGGGGAGCTGTTTTTT. Translating gives CASSLDRAGGSGELFF.

The gene calls are TRBV12-3 or TRBV12-4 and TRBJ1-4; D gene uncertain. The length of the CDR3 is 13 residues. V lost 6 bases, J lost 5 bases, and 10 bases lay in between. CDR3 nucleotides: TGTGCCAGCAGCTCGGAACTCAATGAAAAACTGTTTTTT. It specifies CASSSELNEKLFF.

This clone has a single count. This chain connects TRBV30 to TRBJ1-1, with unresolved D. Trimming removed 4 bases from V and 6 bases from J, with 9 bases in between. The germline gives CDR1 GTSNPN, CDR2 SVGIG (reference sequence). The CDR3 sequence is 11 residues long. The CDR3: CAWKVKAEAFF. The CDR3 DNA sequence: TGTGCCTGGAAGGTTAAAGCTGAAGCTTTCTTT.

The genes are TRBV5-1 and TRBJ2-3; 15 bases are a match to TRBD2. CDR3 length equals 17 residues. CDR1 and CDR2 from the germline V gene are SGHRS and YFSETQ. The junction had 10 bases not matched to a gene; V was cut back by 4 bases and J by 7 bases. The CDR3, as DNA: TGCGCCAGCAGCATAGGGACTAGCGGGGGGTTCCTAAATACGCAGTATTTT. Amino acid sequence: CASSIGTSGGFLNTQYF. The whole variable domain, filled in from reference TRBV5-1 and TRBJ2-3, reads KAGVTQTPRYLIKTRGQQVTLSCSPISGHRSVSWYQQTPGQGLQFLFEYFSETQRNKGNFPGRFSGRQFSNSRSEMNVSTLELGDSALYLCASSIGTSGGFLNTQYFGPGTRLTVL.